Described below is a single TCR beta chain sequence and its context. Deletions cut 5 bases from V and 0 bases from J, with 17 bases between. This CDR3 contains 17 residues. Per germline, CDR1 MNHNY and CDR2 SVGAGI (reference sequence). The data originate from a study of blood T cell repertoires in COVID-19. Study summary: The origin of the acute and convalescent COVID-19 samples was the United States, Italy and Spain. T cells, B-cell-depleted T cells, or PBMCs supplied cDNA or gDNA.

Seattle patients were enrolled during active infection and followed longitudinally. The repertoire was sequenced with immunoSEQ multiplex PCR; TCRdb's copy has only in-frame clones and lacks some. The table lists about 170,000 clones, around 90% of them singletons. The rearrangement joins TRBV6-6 to TRBJ1-3; maybe TRBD1 (6 bases). Sequences were obtained from peripheral blood. The sequence derives from a man aged 60 to 69 with COVID-19, enrolled during active disease. CDR3 sequence reads: CASSQTDRLHSGNTIYF. The DNA for the CDR3 is TGTGCCAGCAGTCAGACTGACAGGTTACACTCTGGAAACACCATATATTTT.